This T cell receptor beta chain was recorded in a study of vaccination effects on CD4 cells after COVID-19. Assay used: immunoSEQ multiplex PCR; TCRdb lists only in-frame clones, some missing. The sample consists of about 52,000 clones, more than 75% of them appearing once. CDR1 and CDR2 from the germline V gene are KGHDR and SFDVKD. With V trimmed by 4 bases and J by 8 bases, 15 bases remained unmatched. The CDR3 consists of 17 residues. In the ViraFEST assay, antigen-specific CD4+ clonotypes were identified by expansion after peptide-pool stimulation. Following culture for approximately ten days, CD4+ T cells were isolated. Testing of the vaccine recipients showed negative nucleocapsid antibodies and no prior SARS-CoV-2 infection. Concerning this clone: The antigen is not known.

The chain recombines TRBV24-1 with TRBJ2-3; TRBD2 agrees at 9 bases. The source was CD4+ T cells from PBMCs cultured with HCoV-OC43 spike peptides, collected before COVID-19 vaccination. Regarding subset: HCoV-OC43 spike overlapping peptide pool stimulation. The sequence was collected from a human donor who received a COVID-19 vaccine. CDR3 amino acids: CATSDPLRGGGAGTQYF. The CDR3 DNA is TGTGCCACCAGTGACCCCCTGAGGGGCGGGGGGGCCGGTACGCAGTATTTT.